This entry describes one T cell receptor (beta chain). This sample was taken from a study of shared clonotypes between healthy human individuals. Repertoires were generated with immunoSEQ multiplex PCR, while TCRdb's copy carries only in-frame clones and drops some. This sample yields fewer than 400,000 clones, of which about 74% are seen a single time; around a tenth belongs to the top ten. Trimming took off 0 bases at V and 3 bases at J, with 9 bases between the two ends. Germline V CDR1 and CDR2: MNHEY, SMNVEV (reference sequence). The CDR3 sequence is 14 residues long. The chain links TRBV27 to TRBJ2-7; D gene uncertain. The source is a man in his thirties or forties in good health. The material sequenced was memory CD4+ T cells sorted from blood. Subset described: CD45RA-negative fraction. This CDR3 is CASSLSAFNYEQYF. The DNA for the CDR3 is TGTGCCAGCAGTTTATCAGCTTTTAACTACGAGCAGTACTTC.